These 24 T cell receptor beta chains were sequenced from one sample in a study of cytomegalovirus exposure and HLA in healthy donors. With 60 Vbeta and 13 Jbeta primers, the PCR was carried out. TCRdb's copy holds only in-frame clones and misses some; the assay was immunoSEQ multiplex PCR. The sample consists of about 220,000 clones, almost 80% of them appearing once. Sequencing input: PBMCs. The receptors stem from a male donor in good health and CMV-seronegative.

This rearrangement joins TRBV13 to TRBJ2-1, with 7 bases aligning to TRBD2. The CDR3 consists of 17 residues. Looked up from germline, CDR1 is PRHDT and CDR2 is FYEKMQ (reference sequence). V lost 5 bases to trimming and J lost 4 bases; unmatched junction nucleotides: 14. The CDR3: CASSPMGSSGLYNEQFF. In DNA, the CDR3 is TGTGCCAGCAGCCCGATGGGTAGTAGCGGGCTTTACAATGAGCAGTTCTTC.

The J gene is TRBJ1-4, the V gene TRBV5-1; 10 bases are shared with TRBD1. V lost 6 bases and J lost 8; bases outside the gene matches: 7. The CDR3 length is 14 residues. Per the germline V gene, CDR1 is SGHRS and CDR2 is YFSETQ. The CDR3 nucleotides read TGCGCCAGCACCCGAGGACAGGGGGAAGAAAAACTGTTTTTT. It is translated as CASTRGQGEEKLFF.

The chain combines TRBV7-9 with TRBJ1-4; D unclear. The V end was cut by 1 base, the J end by 7 bases, with 13 bases between. The CDR3 consists of 15 residues. The germline V gene has CDR1 SEHNR and CDR2 FQNEAQ (reference sequence). CDR3 region: CASSLEFLAVEKLFF. CDR3 nucleotides: TGTGCCAGCAGCTTAGAATTCTTGGCAGTTGAAAAACTGTTTTTT.

In this sample, this clone turned up a few times. The genes are TRBV5-1 and TRBJ2-7, with 10 bases that match TRBD1. This CDR3 has 16 residues. J gave up 6 bases and V 4 bases, and 13 bases lay outside the gene matches. CDR1 and CDR2 from the germline V gene are SGHRS and YFSETQ. The CDR3 DNA sequence: TGCGCCAGCAGCCCCCCGCACCGGGACAGGGGCCGCGAGCAGTACTTC. This codes for CASSPPHRDRGREQYF.

Worth noting for this clone: Other DNA variants within this sample encode the same CDR3. The chain is built from TRBV5-1 and TRBJ1-4; D may be TRBD1 (6 bases). CDR3 length: 14 amino acids. The V and J ends lost 0 bases and 5 bases respectively, with 8 bases between them. The germline V gene has CDR1 SGHRS and CDR2 YFSETQ. The CDR3 bases are TGCGCCAGCAGCTTGGGGCAGGGGAATGAAAAACTGTTTTTT. It specifies CASSLGQGNEKLFF.

This chain connects TRBV30 to TRBJ1-1, with 7 bases fitting TRBD1. This CDR3 is built from 13 residues. The germline CDR1 and CDR2 sequences are GTSNPN and SVGIG (reference sequence). V dropped 6 bases and J dropped 2; count of bases not matched to a gene: 6. CDR3 sequence (DNA): TGTGCCTGCACTAGGGACAGCAACACTGAAGCTTTCTTT. Its protein is CACTRDSNTEAFF.

The chain employs TRBV4-3 and TRBJ2-1, with D possibly TRBD1 on 5 matching bases. Trimming took off 0 bases at V and 5 bases at J, with 11 bases between the two ends. This CDR3 is 15 amino acids long. The germline CDR1 and CDR2 sequences are LGHNA and YSLEER. CDR3 nucleotide sequence: TGCGCCAGCAGCCAAGAGCCCTGGGGCCACAATGAGCAGTTCTTC. It codes for CASSQEPWGHNEQFF.

This clone was observed a few times. The chain employs TRBV5-1 and TRBJ2-7; D perhaps matches TRBD2 (6 bases). The CDR3 has 15 amino acids. CDR1 and CDR2 (germline): SGHRS, YFSETQ. Trimming took off 2 bases at V and 2 bases at J, with 14 bases between the two ends. As DNA, the CDR3 is TGCGCCAGCAGCTTTTCTAGCGCCGTTACCTACGAGCAGTACTTC. Its translation: CASSFSSAVTYEQYF.

V usage is TRBV7-9 and J usage is TRBJ2-5, with TRBD1 as a possible D gene (6 bases). Germline CDR1 is SEHNR and CDR2 is FQNEAQ (reference sequence). The CDR3 sequence is 15 residues long. V lost 5 bases, J lost 5 bases, and 18 bases lay in between. CDR3 in amino acids: CASSADDGQWETQYF. The CDR3 DNA is TGTGCCAGCAGCGCCGATGACGGACAGTGGGAGACCCAGTACTTC.

This clone appeared a single time. V and J are TRBV11-3 and TRBJ2-2; D unresolved. The CDR3 covers 13 residues. V lost 1 base, J lost 7 bases, and 7 bases lay in between. Germline V gene sequence: CDR1 SGHNT, CDR2 YENEEA. CDR3: CASSLVARGELFF. The DNA of the CDR3 is TGTGCCAGCAGCTTAGTGGCCCGCGGGGAGCTGTTTTTT. Variable domain in full (rest from reference TRBV11-3 and TRBJ2-2): EAGVVQSPRYKIIEKKQPVAFWCNPISGHNTLYWYLQNLGQGPELLIRYENEEAVDDSQLPKDRFSAERLKGVDSTLKIQPAELGDSAVYLCASSLVARGELFFGEGSRLTVL.

This clone occurred once. The V call is TRBV27, the J call TRBJ2-7; 11 nucleotides align to TRBD2. The germline gives CDR1 MNHEY, CDR2 SMNVEV (reference sequence). Trimming removed 6 bases from V and 2 bases from J; junction bases left unmatched: 3. The CDR3 covers 14 residues. The CDR3 DNA reads as TGTGCCAGCAGGGGGACTAGCGGAACCTACGAGCAGTACTTC. It codes for CASRGTSGTYEQYF.

The V and J genes are TRBV11-2 and TRBJ1-1, with 9 bases lining up with TRBD1. Germline-derived CDR1 and CDR2 are SGHAT and FQNNGV. V lost 5 bases, J lost 5 bases, and 9 bases stayed unmatched. CDR3 length: 15 residues. The CDR3 spells CASSTPGQGYTEAFF. The CDR3 nucleotides read TGTGCCAGCAGCACACCGGGACAGGGTTATACTGAAGCTTTCTTT.

V gene TRBV27 combines with J gene TRBJ2-7; 11 bases line up with TRBD1. The CDR3 has 15 amino acids. Trimming removed 4 bases from V and 2 bases from J; junction bases left unmatched: 4. Germline V CDR1 and CDR2: MNHEY, SMNVEV (reference sequence). In DNA, the CDR3 is TGTGCCAGCAGTTGGACAGGGGGCTTCGCCTACGAGCAGTACTTC. Translation gives CASSWTGGFAYEQYF.

This clone has a single count. This chain uses TRBV14 with TRBJ1-2; a possible D gene is TRBD1 (5 bases). The CDR3 contains 13 residues. Germline CDR1 and CDR2: SGHDN and FVKESK. V was clipped by 1 base and J by 8 bases, with 11 bases between them. The CDR3 coding sequence is TGTGCCAGCAGCCAAGTTCAGGGAAGCGGCTACACCTTC. Its protein is CASSQVQGSGYTF.

The chain is built from TRBV5-1 and TRBJ1-4; D may be TRBD1 (5 bases). The CDR3 loop spans 15 amino acids. Germline loops: CDR1 SGHRS, CDR2 YFSETQ. Between the trimmed V and J ends, which lost 4 bases and 2 bases, there was a span of 12 bases. The CDR3 here is CASSPPGGTNEKLFF. The CDR3 bases are TGCGCCAGCAGCCCGCCCGGGGGGACTAATGAAAAACTGTTTTTT.

The chain links TRBV29-1 to TRBJ2-1; 8 bases are a match to TRBD1. The trim removed 7 bases at V and 0 bases at J, leaving 8 bases unmatched. The V gene's germline CDR1 is SQVTM and CDR2 ANQGSEA. This CDR3 contains 15 residues. CDR3 loop: CSGSGDRSSYNEQFF. Here the CDR3 DNA reads TGCAGCGGTTCAGGGGACAGGAGCTCCTACAATGAGCAGTTCTTC.

The chain has TRBV7-6 and TRBJ1-4, with a weak D call TRBD1 (6 bases). Germline loops: CDR1 SGHVS, CDR2 FNYEAQ. V was pared by 2 bases and J by 11 bases, with 18 bases between. This CDR3 comprises 15 residues. For the CDR3, the DNA is TGTGCCAGCAGCTTACCTCTGGCAGGGGAAAGGAAACTGTTTTTT. This translates into CASSLPLAGERKLFF.

The chain couples TRBV7-4 to TRBJ2-1; TRBD2 aligns across 13 bases. This CDR3 is built from 13 residues. The trim removed 4 bases at V and 10 bases at J, leaving 1 base unmatched. Germline V gene lookup returns CDR1 SGHVT and CDR2 SQSDAQ. CDR3 nucleotides: TGTGCCAGCAGCTCGGGACTAGCGGGGGAGCAGTTCTTC. Translating gives CASSSGLAGEQFF.

V gene TRBV7-9 combines with J gene TRBJ2-3; D may be TRBD2 (6 bases). In germline, CDR1 is SEHNR, CDR2 FQNEAQ (reference sequence). This CDR3 spans 18 amino acids. Trimming cost V 5 bases and J 0 bases, with 21 bases left between them. The chain's CDR3 is CASSIGPTAGPSTDTQYF. The CDR3 nucleotides read TGTGCCAGCAGCATAGGCCCGACAGCGGGCCCTAGCACAGATACGCAGTATTTT.

The rearrangement links TRBV6-6 to TRBJ2-1, with 7 bases matching TRBD1. The CDR3 has 14 residues. Germline V gene data show CDR1 as MNHNY and CDR2 as SVGAGI (reference sequence). The V gene end was trimmed by 4 bases and the J gene end by 8 bases; junction bases not matched to a gene: 8. The CDR3 loop is CASSWAGQGDEQFF. The CDR3 DNA sequence: TGTGCCAGCAGTTGGGCAGGGCAGGGGGATGAGCAGTTCTTC.

The chain couples TRBV7-2 to TRBJ1-1; D possibly corresponds to TRBD1 (5 bases). V lost 3 bases and J 1 base, leaving 9 bases between the germline ends. The CDR3 contains 14 residues. Germline V lookup: CDR1 SGHTA, CDR2 FQGNSA. The CDR3 DNA sequence: TGTGCCAGCAGCTTCCGACAGCCGAACACTGAAGCTTTCTTT. It yields the protein CASSFRQPNTEAFF. The entire variable domain, with the rest obtained from reference TRBV7-2 and TRBJ1-1, is as follows: GAGVSQSPSNKVTEKGKDVELRCDPISGHTALYWYRQSLGQGLEFLIYFQGNSAPDKSGLPSDRFSAERTGGSVSTLTIQRTQQEDSAVYLCASSFRQPNTEAFFGQGTRLTVV.

V gene TRBV5-4 combines with J gene TRBJ2-1; 11 bases map to TRBD2. The V and J ends lost 4 bases and 7 bases, in that order; junction bases with no gene match: 10. The germline gives CDR1 SGHNT, CDR2 YYREEE (reference sequence). The CDR3 sequence is 16 residues long. For the CDR3, the DNA is TGTGCCAGCAGCAGATTAGCGGGAGGGCCCGTGAATGAGCAGTTCTTC. Its translation: CASSRLAGGPVNEQFF.

The CDR3 DNA sequence: TGTGCCAGCAGCCAATCGGACAGAGACTATGGCTACACCTTC. Its protein is CASSQSDRDYGYTF. This chain links TRBV14 with TRBJ1-2, with D possibly matching TRBD1 (6 bases). Germline V gene lookup returns CDR1 SGHDN and CDR2 FVKESK. The V end lost 2 bases, the J end lost 3 bases, and 10 bases lay between the germline ends. The CDR3 has 14 residues.

The V gene is TRBV28, the J gene TRBJ1-1; maybe TRBD1 (5 bases). Trimming took off 6 bases at V and 1 base at J, with 12 bases between the two ends. The CDR3 consists of 14 residues. The V gene's germline CDR1 is MDHEN and CDR2 SYDVKM. The CDR3 bases are TGTGCCAGCAGACCTCAGGGATGGAACACTGAAGCTTTCTTT. It specifies CASRPQGWNTEAFF.